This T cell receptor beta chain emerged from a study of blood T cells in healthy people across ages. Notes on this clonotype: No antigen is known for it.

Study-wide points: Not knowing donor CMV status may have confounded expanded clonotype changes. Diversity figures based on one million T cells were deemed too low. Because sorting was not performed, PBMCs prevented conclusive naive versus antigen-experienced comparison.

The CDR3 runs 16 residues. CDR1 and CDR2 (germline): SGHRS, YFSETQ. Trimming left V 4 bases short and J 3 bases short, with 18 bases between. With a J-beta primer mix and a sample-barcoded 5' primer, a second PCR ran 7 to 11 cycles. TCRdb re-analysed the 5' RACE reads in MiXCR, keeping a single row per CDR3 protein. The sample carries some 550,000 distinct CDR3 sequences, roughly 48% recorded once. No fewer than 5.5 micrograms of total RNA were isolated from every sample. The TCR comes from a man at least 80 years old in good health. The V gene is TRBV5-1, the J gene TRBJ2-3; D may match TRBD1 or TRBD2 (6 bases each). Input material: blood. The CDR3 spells CASSPEGRGGTDTQYF. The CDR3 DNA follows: TGCGCCAGCAGCCCGGAGGGCAGGGGTGGGACAGATACGCAGTATTTT.